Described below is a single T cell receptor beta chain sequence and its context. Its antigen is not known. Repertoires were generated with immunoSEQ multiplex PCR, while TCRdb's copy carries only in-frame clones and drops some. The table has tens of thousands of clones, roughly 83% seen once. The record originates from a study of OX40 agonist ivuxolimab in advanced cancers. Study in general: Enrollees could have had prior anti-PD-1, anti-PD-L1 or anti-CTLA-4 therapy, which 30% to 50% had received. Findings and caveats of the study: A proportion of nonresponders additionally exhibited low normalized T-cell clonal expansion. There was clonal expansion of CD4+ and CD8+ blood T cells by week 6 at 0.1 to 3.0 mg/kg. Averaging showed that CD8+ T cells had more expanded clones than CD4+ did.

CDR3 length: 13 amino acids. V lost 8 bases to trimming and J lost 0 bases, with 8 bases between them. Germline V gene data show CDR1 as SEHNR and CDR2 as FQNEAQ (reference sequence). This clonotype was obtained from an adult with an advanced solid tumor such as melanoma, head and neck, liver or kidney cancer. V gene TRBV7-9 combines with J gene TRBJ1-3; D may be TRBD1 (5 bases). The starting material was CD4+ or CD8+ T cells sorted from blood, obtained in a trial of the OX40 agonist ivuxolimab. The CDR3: CASAGVSGNTIYF. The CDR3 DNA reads TGTGCCAGCGCGGGGGTCTCTGGAAACACCATATATTTT.